The 30 T cell receptor beta chains below come from one sample, sequenced in a study of T-cell reconstitution after alpha-beta-depleted transplantation in children. TCRbeta library construction was performed incorporating unique molecular identifiers. MiXCR, run by TCRdb on the PCR reads, gives a single entry per CDR3 protein. The sample includes some 220,000 distinct CDR3 sequences, around 10% of them seen just once. Sequenced here: PBMCs from the stem cell graft donor, sampled from the stem cell graft. The source is a human donor who donated a stem cell graft to a child with acute lymphoblastic leukemia.

This clonotype showed up many times. The chain combines TRBV11-1 with TRBJ2-1; perhaps D is TRBD1 or TRBD2 (5 bases each). Germline V gene data show CDR1 as SGHAT and CDR2 as FQDESV (reference sequence). The CDR3 runs 18 residues. Trimming stripped 10 bases from V and 0 bases from J, with 25 bases between. CDR3 protein: CATHSGTDGLSSYNEQFF. The CDR3 DNA reads as TGTGCCACTCACTCAGGGACGGACGGTCTCAGCTCCTACAATGAGCAGTTCTTC.

This clonotype has more than one count but fewer than ten. The chain combines TRBV20-1 with TRBJ2-2; TRBD1 agrees at 8 bases. V trimming: 3 bases; J trimming: 9 bases; junction bases outside the gene matches: 12. The CDR3 has 15 amino acids. CDR1 DFQATT and CDR2 SNEGSKA come from the germline V gene (reference sequence). CDR3 in amino acids: CSASVFQGAPRELFF. CDR3 coding DNA: TGCAGTGCTAGTGTTTTCCAGGGGGCTCCGCGGGAGCTGTTTTTT.

The chain uses TRBV20-1 and TRBJ1-2, with D perhaps matching TRBD1 (5 bases). Looked up from germline, CDR1 is DFQATT and CDR2 is SNEGSKA (reference sequence). The CDR3 spans 11 residues. Between the trimmed V and J ends, which lost 8 bases and 7 bases, there was a span of 14 bases. CDR3 sequence reads: CSPRAGSGYTF. CDR3 bases: TGCAGTCCGAGGGCAGGGTCTGGCTACACCTTC.

This clonotype was detected a few times. The J gene is TRBJ1-1, the V gene TRBV12-3 or TRBV12-4; D is possibly TRBD1 (5 bases). V dropped 3 bases and J dropped 1 base, with 15 bases sitting between them. The CDR3 is 16 amino acids. The CDR3 region has the DNA TGTGCCAGCAGTTTTAGGGCAGGGCTAAAGAACACTGAAGCTTTCTTT. Translation: CASSFRAGLKNTEAFF.

This rearrangement joins TRBV14 to TRBJ1-3; no definite D call. V was pared by 0 bases and J by 8 bases, with 5 bases between. The CDR3 totals 12 residues. Per the germline V gene, CDR1 is SGHDN and CDR2 is FVKESK. Here the CDR3 reads CASSQDRDTIYF. The CDR3, as DNA: TGTGCCAGCAGCCAAGACCGAGACACCATATATTTT. Drawing the rest from reference TRBV14 and TRBJ1-3, the complete variable domain is EAGVTQFPSHSVIEKGQTVTLRCDPISGHDNLYWYRRVMGKEIKFLLHFVKESKQDESGMPNNRFLAERTGGTYSTLKVQPAELEDSGVYFCASSQDRDTIYFGEGSWLTVV.

The CDR3 nucleotides read TGTGCCAGTAAAGTCCACGGGACGGCCTACAATGAGCAGTTCTTC. The encoded protein is CASKVHGTAYNEQFF. The V and J genes are TRBV19 and TRBJ2-1; D is perhaps TRBD1 or TRBD2 (5 bases each). The CDR3 length is 15 residues. Germline lookup yields CDR1 LNHDA and CDR2 SQIVND (reference sequence). V lost 7 bases and J 2 bases, leaving 15 bases between the germline ends.

This clonotype was picked up many times. This rearrangement joins TRBV4-1 to TRBJ1-2; tentatively, D is TRBD1 (5 bases). The CDR3 spans 15 residues. V was cut by 4 bases and J by 7 bases, with 19 bases left in between. Germline lookup yields CDR1 MGHRA and CDR2 YSYEKL. CDR3: CASSPVVTDTRGYTF. The CDR3 bases are TGCGCCAGCAGCCCAGTCGTGACAGATACTCGTGGCTACACCTTC.

The chain links TRBV6-5 to TRBJ2-1; 7 nucleotides agree with TRBD1. V shed 0 bases, J shed 5 bases, and the junction held 16 bases outside the gene matches. CDR3 length equals 19 residues. Per germline, CDR1 MNHEY and CDR2 SVGAGI. As DNA, the CDR3 is TGTGCCAGCAGTTACTCGAGAAGTCATACGAGACAGGGCCACAATGAGCAGTTCTTC. Encoded protein: CASSYSRSHTRQGHNEQFF.

This sequence joins TRBV12-5 and TRBJ2-5; D gene unclear. The V and J ends lost 4 bases and 7 bases respectively, with 16 bases between them. CDR3 length equals 14 residues. Germline CDR1 reads LGHNT; CDR2 reads FRNRAP. The CDR3 nucleotides read TGTGCTAGTGGTTATGAGTCAGCATCGGGGACCCAGTACTTC. Residues: CASGYESASGTQYF.

This clonotype was seen at least ten times. This chain uses TRBV19 with TRBJ2-4; no reliable D call. Per germline, CDR1 LNHDA and CDR2 SQIVND (reference sequence). The CDR3 sequence is 12 residues long. V was clipped by 5 bases and J by 8 bases, with 10 bases between them. The CDR3 protein is CASSLHGDIQYF. CDR3 DNA sequence: TGTGCCAGTAGTCTCCATGGGGACATTCAGTACTTC.

A few counts support this clonotype. The chain carries TRBV12-3 or TRBV12-4 and TRBJ1-3; the D is unclear. The V and J ends lost 10 bases and 9 bases respectively, with 13 bases between them. This CDR3 contains 11 residues. For the CDR3, the DNA is TGTGCCACCCGGGAGTTTGGCACCATATATTTT. It yields the protein CATREFGTIYF.

The chain combines TRBV5-1 with TRBJ1-6; D is perhaps TRBD1 (5 bases). The CDR3 has 14 amino acids. V was cut by 2 bases and J by 10 bases, with 13 bases left in between. CDR1 SGHRS and CDR2 YFSETQ come from the germline V gene. CDR3 sequence (DNA): TGCGCCAGCAGCTTTCAGGGTGGTGTCTCACCCCTCCACTTT. This translates into CASSFQGGVSPLHF.

This chain links TRBV29-1 with TRBJ2-3; D is undetermined. Deletions cut 4 bases from V and 2 bases from J, with 10 bases between. The CDR3 contains 13 residues. In germline, CDR1 is SQVTM, CDR2 ANQGSEA. CDR3 DNA sequence: TGCAGCGTTGGACGGGTGAACACAGATACGCAGTATTTT. Amino acid sequence: CSVGRVNTDTQYF.

The CDR3 is CASSQGAVGLAVAYEQYF. The CDR3, as DNA: TGTGCCAGCAGCCAAGGAGCGGTCGGACTAGCGGTGGCCTACGAGCAGTACTTC. V and J are TRBV3-1 and TRBJ2-7, with 10 bases fitting TRBD2. CDR1 LGHDT and CDR2 YNNKEL come from the germline V gene (reference sequence). The CDR3 has 18 amino acids. V was pared by 1 base and J by 2 bases, with 11 bases of the junction left unmatched.

This clonotype occurred a few times. The chain couples TRBV12-3 or TRBV12-4 to TRBJ1-2; TRBD1 agrees at 10 bases. The CDR3 covers 16 residues. Trimming at V came to 6 bases and at J to 2 bases, leaving 9 bases not matched to a gene. The CDR3 nucleotides are TGTGCCAGCAGACGACTTCCGGGACAGGGGAACTATGGCTACACCTTC. It encodes CASRRLPGQGNYGYTF.

The chain joins TRBV19 to TRBJ2-3; TRBD2 agrees at 10 bases. Germline V CDR1 and CDR2: LNHDA, SQIVND (reference sequence). This CDR3 region has 15 residues. Unmatched junction bases numbered 5, after V lost 5 bases and J lost 3 bases. In DNA, the CDR3 is TGTGCCAGTAGTCAAGCGGGGGGGCATACAGATACGCAGTATTTT. This codes for CASSQAGGHTDTQYF.

This clonotype was seen at least ten times. V usage is TRBV7-2 and J usage is TRBJ2-7; TRBD2 agrees at 11 bases. The junction had 4 bases not matched to a gene; V was cut back by 6 bases and J by 0 bases. Germline CDR1 and CDR2: SGHTA and FQGNSA. This CDR3 spans 15 amino acids. In DNA, the CDR3 is TGTGCCAGCAGGGCTAGCGGGGGGTTCTCCTACGAGCAGTACTTC. This gives the protein CASRASGGFSYEQYF.

This clonotype was recorded at least ten times. This sequence joins TRBV27 and TRBJ1-2; tentatively, D is TRBD1 (6 bases). Germline CDR1 MNHEY, CDR2 SMNVEV (reference sequence). V gave up 4 bases and J gave up 4 bases, with 19 bases separating them. This CDR3 region has 16 residues. CDR3 sequence reads: CASSSWTAENLYGYTF. The CDR3 DNA sequence: TGTGCCAGCAGTTCATGGACAGCGGAAAACCTCTATGGCTACACCTTC.

This clonotype was found a few times. J is TRBJ2-5 and V is TRBV6-2 or TRBV6-3; 7 nucleotides align to TRBD1. J was trimmed by 0 bases and V by 4 bases; bases with no gene match: 5. Looked up from germline, CDR1 is MNHEY and CDR2 is SVGEGT. The CDR3 extends over 15 amino acids. The CDR3 sequence: CASSSLDRYQETQYF. CDR3 coding DNA: TGTGCCAGCAGTTCCCTGGACAGGTACCAAGAGACCCAGTACTTC.

This chain joins TRBV7-6 and TRBJ2-7; 9 bases match TRBD1. In germline, CDR1 is SGHVS, CDR2 FNYEAQ. The CDR3 is 15 amino acids. After removal of 5 bases from V and 2 bases from J, the junction contained 7 bases not matched to a gene. CDR3 protein: CASSPWGTGTYEQYF. CDR3 bases: TGTGCCAGCAGCCCCTGGGGGACAGGGACCTACGAGCAGTACTTC.

The rearrangement joins TRBV7-6 to TRBJ2-7; D is perhaps TRBD2 (6 bases). Trimming took 8 bases from V and 1 from J, leaving 12 bases between them. CDR3 length equals 13 residues. Germline CDR1 reads SGHVS; CDR2 reads FNYEAQ. The DNA of the CDR3 is TGTGCCAGCTCCCCTAGCGAGTCCTACGAGCAGTACTTC. Its protein is CASSPSESYEQYF.

The chain employs TRBV2 and TRBJ1-2, with D unclear. V was cut by 7 bases and J by 1 base, with 13 bases left in between. Per the germline V gene, CDR1 is SNHLY and CDR2 is FYNNEI. This CDR3 spans 14 amino acids. As DNA, the CDR3 is TGTGCCAGCACCCCCAGCGGGTTTAACTATGGCTACACCTTC. Protein product: CASTPSGFNYGYTF.

The chain recombines TRBV9 with TRBJ2-1; 8 positions agree with TRBD2. The CDR3 sequence is 15 residues long. The V and J ends lost 4 bases and 8 bases, in that order; junction bases with no gene match: 11. The germline V gene encodes CDR1 SGDLS and CDR2 YYNGEE. Here the CDR3 DNA reads TGTGCCAGCAGCCCCCGGGGGGGACCCCACGATGAGCAGTTCTTC. Translated, it gives CASSPRGGPHDEQFF.

The V call is TRBV7-8, the J call TRBJ1-4; 8 nucleotides agree with TRBD1. V shed 5 bases, J shed 6 bases, and the junction held 11 bases outside the gene matches. This CDR3 comprises 16 residues. From germline, CDR1 is SGHVS and CDR2 FQNEAQ. The CDR3 nucleotides read TGTGCCAGCAGCCCGCTCCTGGACAGGGCGGATGAAAAACTGTTTTTT. This translates into CASSPLLDRADEKLFF. Looking up the rest from reference TRBV7-8 and TRBJ1-4 gives the full variable domain: GAGVSQSPRYKVAKRGQDVALRCDPISGHVSLFWYQQALGQGPEFLTYFQNEAQLDKSGLPSDRFFAERPEGSVSTLKIQRTQQEDSAVYLCASSPLLDRADEKLFFGSGTQLSVL.

This sequence joins TRBV29-1 and TRBJ1-1; 12 bases map to TRBD1. From germline, CDR1 is SQVTM and CDR2 ANQGSEA. The CDR3 consists of 16 residues. V shed 2 bases, J shed 6 bases, and the junction held 10 bases outside the gene matches. The CDR3 sequence: CSVERGQGAYLSEAFF. The CDR3 DNA sequence: TGCAGCGTTGAAAGGGGACAGGGGGCTTATCTATCTGAAGCTTTCTTT.

This clonotype was seen a few times. This chain uses TRBV20-1 with TRBJ2-3, with 11 bases aligning to TRBD1. The CDR3 spans 17 residues. Unmatched junction bases numbered 11, after V lost 6 bases and J lost 0 bases. Germline-derived CDR1 and CDR2 are DFQATT and SNEGSKA (reference sequence). CDR3 coding DNA: TGCAGTGCCGGAACCGGGACAGGGGGACTTAGCACAGATACGCAGTATTTT. Protein: CSAGTGTGGLSTDTQYF.

V gene TRBV6-5 combines with J gene TRBJ1-1; tentative D call: TRBD1 (5 bases). Germline V lookup: CDR1 MNHEY, CDR2 SVGAGI. This CDR3 comprises 16 residues. V dropped 0 bases and J dropped 7 bases, with 18 bases sitting between them. The DNA of the CDR3 is TGTGCCAGCAGTTACTCGGGGTTAATGGGGCGAGATGAAGCTTTCTTT. It encodes CASSYSGLMGRDEAFF.

This clonotype turned up a few times. The chain joins TRBV5-5 to TRBJ2-7, with TRBD2 identical over 8 bases. The CDR3 is 15 amino acids. Germline V gene lookup returns CDR1 SGHKS and CDR2 YYEKEE (reference sequence). The V gene end was trimmed by 4 bases and the J gene end by 5 bases; junction bases not matched to a gene: 11. CDR3 region: CASSPDNGGANEQYF. CDR3 coding DNA: TGTGCCAGCAGCCCAGATAACGGGGGGGCCAACGAGCAGTACTTC. Filled out from reference TRBV5-5 and TRBJ2-7, the complete variable domain reads DAGVTQSPTHLIKTRGQQVTLRCSPISGHKSVSWYQQVLGQGPQFIFQYYEKEERGRGNFPDRFSARQFPNYSSELNVNALLLGDSALYLCASSPDNGGANEQYFGPGTRLTVT.

This clonotype was picked up many times. This sequence joins TRBV29-1 and TRBJ2-7; TRBD1 aligns across 9 bases. V was clipped by 2 bases and J by 4 bases; unmatched bases: 6. CDR3 length: 14 residues. Germline values: CDR1 SQVTM, CDR2 ANQGSEA. The DNA of the CDR3 is TGCAGCGTTGAACCGGGACAGGGAATATACGAGCAGTACTTC. Translated: CSVEPGQGIYEQYF.

V is TRBV7-2 and J is TRBJ2-5, with 12 nucleotides matching TRBD2. CDR1 and CDR2 (germline): SGHTA, FQGNSA. V was pared by 5 bases and J by 1 base, with 5 bases of the junction left unmatched. The CDR3 has 16 amino acids. CDR3 sequence (DNA): TGTGCCAGCAGCCCACGACTAGCGGGGGTCCAAGAGACCCAGTACTTC. Translating it yields CASSPRLAGVQETQYF.